Below, 10 T cell receptor beta chains from the same sample are listed, as sequenced in a study of OX40 agonist ivuxolimab in advanced cancers. Sequencing was performed with immunoSEQ multiplex PCR; in TCRdb, only in-frame clones are kept and a portion is missing. The data hold around 45,000 clones, with over 85% observed a single time. Material: CD4+ or CD8+ T cells sorted from blood, obtained in a trial of the OX40 agonist ivuxolimab. These receptors originate from an adult with an advanced solid tumor such as melanoma, head and neck, liver or kidney cancer.

This chain uses TRBV27 with TRBJ2-5, with 13 bases aligning to TRBD2. With 8 bases clipped from V and 5 bases from J, the junction kept 8 bases outside the gene matches. Germline CDR1 MNHEY, CDR2 SMNVEV (reference sequence). This CDR3 is built from 15 residues. CDR3 protein: CASGTSGRASETQYF. The CDR3, as DNA: TGTGCCAGCGGTACTAGCGGGAGGGCCTCCGAGACCCAGTACTTC.

This clone was found a few times. The chain carries TRBV19 and TRBJ1-1; no firm D call. Trimming took 7 bases from V and 1 from J, leaving 7 bases between them. Germline CDR1 is LNHDA and CDR2 is SQIVND (reference sequence). CDR3 size: 12 residues. The CDR3 sequence: CASTAGNTEAFF. The CDR3 nucleotides read TGTGCCAGTACGGCCGGGAACACTGAAGCTTTCTTT.

The chain couples TRBV27 to TRBJ1-6; 10 bases align to TRBD1. Trimming took 6 bases from V and 10 from J; bases not matched to a gene: 15. Germline CDR1 and CDR2: MNHEY and SMNVEV (reference sequence). The CDR3 is made up of 17 amino acids. CDR3 sequence reads: CASRPGQGKRLESPLHF. The CDR3 DNA follows: TGTGCCAGCAGACCGGGACAGGGGAAAAGGTTAGAGTCACCCCTCCACTTT.

This clone has just one count. The J gene is TRBJ2-2, the V gene TRBV27; 12 positions match TRBD2. The CDR3 totals 18 residues. Losses at the gene ends were 3 bases for V and 2 bases for J; bases not matched to a gene: 7. Germline lookup yields CDR1 MNHEY and CDR2 SMNVEV (reference sequence). The CDR3 DNA sequence: TGTGCCAGCAGTTTGCGACTAGCGGGGGATGCAAACACCGGGGAGCTGTTTTTT. It codes for CASSLRLAGDANTGELFF.

This rearrangement joins TRBV11-2 to TRBJ2-7, with D perhaps TRBD2 (5 bases). The germline gives CDR1 SGHAT, CDR2 FQNNGV. Trimming removed 2 bases from V and 5 bases from J, with 10 bases in between. This CDR3 is built from 13 residues. As DNA, the CDR3 is TGTGCCAGCAGCTTAACGGGAACCAACGAGCAGTACGTC. Amino acid sequence: CASSLTGTNEQYV.

The chain combines TRBV7-9 with TRBJ2-1; D gene unclear. The ends were cut back, 1 base at V and 2 bases at J, with 6 bases in the middle. CDR3 length: 14 residues. CDR1 SEHNR and CDR2 FQNEAQ come from the germline V gene (reference sequence). The CDR3 sequence: CASSLGGPYNEQFF. CDR3 DNA: TGTGCCAGCAGCTTAGGTGGGCCCTACAATGAGCAGTTCTTC.

The V gene is TRBV19, the J gene TRBJ2-3; D is perhaps TRBD2 (5 bases). Between the trimmed V and J ends, which lost 0 bases and 0 bases, there was a span of 10 bases. The CDR3 runs to 16 residues. Germline V gene sequence: CDR1 LNHDA, CDR2 SQIVND (reference sequence). CDR3 protein: CASSIDGGGSTDTQYF. The CDR3 nucleotides are TGTGCCAGTAGTATAGATGGAGGCGGGAGCACAGATACGCAGTATTTT.

This clone was detected once. The chain has TRBV1 and TRBJ2-4; whether TRBD2, the table's D call, matches the DNA was not checked. TRBV1 is reported as a pseudogene. CDR3 length: 18 residues. CDR3 in DNA: TGCACCAGCAGCCAAGAACCGAAGAGGGTGGGAACCAAAAACATTCAGTACTTC. Its protein is CTSSQEPKRVGTKNIQYF.

The V and J genes are TRBV6-6 and TRBJ1-1; D is undetermined. V was shortened by 0 bases and J by 3 bases, with 2 bases between the two germline ends. The CDR3 contains 12 residues. CDR1 is MNHNY, CDR2 SVGAGI, per germline (reference sequence). CDR3 sequence: CASSYSDTEAFF. The CDR3 DNA reads TGTGCCAGCAGTTACTCGGACACTGAAGCTTTCTTT.

The chain uses TRBV9 and TRBJ2-1, with D unclear. V shed 0 bases and J shed 3 bases, with 10 bases lying between them. CDR1 SGDLS and CDR2 YYNGEE come from the germline V gene. The CDR3 is made up of 15 amino acids. CDR3 sequence reads: CASSVATWNYNEQFF. CDR3 DNA: TGTGCCAGCAGCGTAGCTACCTGGAACTACAATGAGCAGTTCTTC.